This TCR beta chain is drawn from a study of prognosis after radiotherapy for stage I lung cancer. Study results and limitations: Counted unique TCR clones declined after stereotactic body radiation therapy (median around 10,000 versus 6,500). It was in patients who developed distant metastases that Shannon entropy after stereotactic body radiation therapy was lower.

Germline assignment: CDR1 MNHNS and CDR2 SASEGT. The CDR3 runs to 12 residues. The V and J ends lost 10 bases and 7 bases respectively, with 14 bases between them. Multiplex PCR, run in two rounds, amplified TCR beta CDR3 from genomic DNA. Amplification in first-round PCR relied on primers specific to each TRBV and TRBJ gene. TCRdb fed the multiplex PCR reads into MiXCR, producing one record per CDR3 protein. Here the sample spans over 50,000 distinct CDR3 sequences, approximately 35% being singletons. About this clonotype itself: Its antigen is currently unknown.

Collection of peripheral blood, in a volume of roughly 5.9 milliliters, was performed at each of two time points. The genes are TRBV6-1 and TRBJ2-1; a weak D match, TRBD2 (6 bases). The clonotype originates from a donor over 45 with non-small cell lung cancer. The specimen was PBMCs, collected before or after stereotactic body radiation therapy (not recorded which). CDR3 in DNA: TGTGCCATTACTTGTGGGGGGAATGAGCAGTTCTTC. This encodes CAITCGGNEQFF.